A single sample is the source of the 25 T cell receptor beta chains below, sequenced in a study of T cell changes during pregnancy in multiple sclerosis. Sequencing was performed with immunoSEQ multiplex PCR; in TCRdb, only in-frame clones are kept and a portion is missing. The table shows fewer than 75,000 clones, with 75% to 95% occurring only once. Specimen: peripheral blood, collected in the first trimester of pregnancy. The receptors come from a female donor with multiple sclerosis, enrolled in a pregnancy study.

This chain joins TRBV9 and TRBJ1-4, with D uncertain. This CDR3 has 15 residues. The V end was cut by 2 bases, the J end by 8 bases, with 16 bases between. The germline V gene has CDR1 SGDLS and CDR2 YYNGEE. Written as DNA, the CDR3 is TGTGCCAGCAGCGTGATGCCGGACCCGGGAGAAAAACTGTTTTTT. It translates to CASSVMPDPGEKLFF.

The J gene is TRBJ1-1, the V gene TRBV7-9, with a tentative D call TRBD1 (5 bases). This CDR3 is built from 16 residues. Germline V gene sequence: CDR1 SEHNR, CDR2 FQNEAQ (reference sequence). Trimming stripped 1 base from V and 4 bases from J, with 16 bases between. CDR3 sequence: CASSLGRGLGGTEAFF. The CDR3 nucleotides are TGTGCCAGCAGCTTAGGGAGGGGTCTGGGAGGCACTGAAGCTTTCTTT. Full variable domain (remainder filled in from reference TRBV7-9 and TRBJ1-1): DTGVSQNPRHKITKRGQNVTFRCDPISEHNRLYWYRQTLGQGPEFLTYFQNEAQLEKSRLLSDRFSAERPKGSFSTLEIQRTEQGDSAMYLCASSLGRGLGGTEAFFGQGTRLTVV.

The chain carries TRBV15 and TRBJ1-1; 7 bases match TRBD1. Germline CDR1 reads LNHNV; CDR2 reads YYDKDF (reference sequence). This CDR3 is built from 15 residues. V lost 0 bases to trimming and J lost 4 bases; unmatched junction nucleotides: 5. The CDR3 nucleotides are TGTGCCACCAGCAGAGAACAGGGGCGCGGCACTGAAGCTTTCTTT. It is translated as CATSREQGRGTEAFF.

The V call is TRBV6-6, the J call TRBJ2-1; D possibly corresponds to TRBD1 (6 bases). Trimming took off 6 bases at V and 0 bases at J, with 9 bases between the two ends. From germline, CDR1 is MNHNY and CDR2 SVGAGI (reference sequence). The CDR3 is 14 residues long. The CDR3 reads CASRGQSSYNEQFF. CDR3 bases: TGTGCCAGCAGAGGACAGAGCTCCTACAATGAGCAGTTCTTC.

This clone was counted only a few times. This chain uses TRBV5-6 with TRBJ1-3, with no clear D. Per the germline V gene, CDR1 is SGHDT and CDR2 is YYEEEE. This CDR3 region has 13 residues. The V gene lost 0 bases and the J gene lost 4 bases, with 5 bases spanning the gap. The CDR3 nucleotides read TGTGCCAGCAGCTTGGGACACGGAAACACCATATATTTT. Amino acid sequence: CASSLGHGNTIYF.

The rearrangement joins TRBV7-9 to TRBJ2-7; D possibly corresponds to TRBD1 (6 bases). In germline, CDR1 is SEHNR, CDR2 FQNEAQ (reference sequence). The CDR3 totals 13 residues. V shed 0 bases and J shed 5 bases, with 8 bases lying between them. The DNA for the CDR3 is TGTGCCAGCAGCTTAGCGGCAGGGGACGAGCAGTACTTC. Its protein is CASSLAAGDEQYF.

Only a few counts were recorded for this clone. The V call is TRBV4-2, the J call TRBJ1-1, with D possibly matching TRBD1 (6 bases). The CDR3 totals 17 residues. Deletions cut 1 base from V and 0 bases from J, with 15 bases between. Germline V gene data show CDR1 as LGHNA and CDR2 as YNFKEQ. CDR3 sequence: CASSQVTGIPLNTEAFF. Written as DNA, the CDR3 is TGTGCCAGCAGCCAAGTGACAGGCATCCCCTTGAACACTGAAGCTTTCTTT.

The chain is built from TRBV11-3 and TRBJ2-2; D ambiguous. Trimming left V 0 bases short and J 3 bases short, with 5 bases between. The germline CDR1 and CDR2 sequences are SGHNT and YENEEA. The CDR3 is made up of 14 amino acids. The CDR3 here is CASSLDRDTGELFF. CDR3 coding DNA: TGTGCCAGCAGCTTAGATCGCGACACCGGGGAGCTGTTTTTT.

This clone has just a few counts. Here the CDR3 DNA reads TGTGCCAGCAGTGAAGACAGGGTCGGGACTGAAGCTTTCTTT. It codes for CASSEDRVGTEAFF. V and J are TRBV2 and TRBJ1-1, with D perhaps matching TRBD1 (6 bases). The CDR3 is made up of 14 amino acids. V was clipped by 1 base and J by 5 bases, with 11 bases between them. Looked up from germline, CDR1 is SNHLY and CDR2 is FYNNEI.

The chain employs TRBV5-1 and TRBJ2-2, with no clear D. This CDR3 is 15 amino acids long. Germline CDR1 and CDR2: SGHRS and YFSETQ. The ends were cut back, 3 bases at V and 1 base at J, with 10 bases in the middle. CDR3 coding DNA: TGCGCCAGCAGCTACCTTAGAGTGAACACCGGGGAGCTGTTTTTT. It codes for CASSYLRVNTGELFF.

V and J are TRBV10-3 and TRBJ2-2; TRBD1 might be the D (6 bases). Germline loops: CDR1 ENHRY, CDR2 SYGVKD. The CDR3 has 15 amino acids. The ends were cut back, 6 bases at V and 5 bases at J, with 16 bases in the middle. The CDR3 spells CAISPGHEGTGELFF. CDR3 nucleotide sequence: TGTGCCATCAGCCCGGGACACGAGGGAACCGGGGAGCTGTTTTTT.

This clone was observed once. The DNA of the CDR3 is TGTGCCTCGGCCCTTCCCATAGCGGGAGGGATCAACACCGGGGAGCTGTTTTTT. Protein sequence: CASALPIAGGINTGELFF. The chain uses TRBV10-3 and TRBJ2-2, with 11 bases lining up with TRBD2. Germline lookup yields CDR1 ENHRY and CDR2 SYGVKD. J lost 2 bases, V lost 11 bases, and 16 bases had no gene match. The CDR3 contains 18 residues.

The chain links TRBV18 to TRBJ1-3, with a tentative D call TRBD1 (6 bases). CDR3 length: 16 residues. The V gene lost 1 base and the J gene lost 0 bases, with 10 bases spanning the gap. The germline CDR1 and CDR2 sequences are KGHSH and LQKENI. The CDR3 reads CASSPQDRNSGNTIYF. CDR3 DNA: TGTGCCAGCTCACCACAAGACAGGAACTCTGGAAACACCATATATTTT.

The V and J genes are TRBV29-1 and TRBJ2-7, with 9 positions matching TRBD2. This CDR3 spans 13 amino acids. V trimming: 7 bases; J trimming: 5 bases; junction bases outside the gene matches: 9. CDR1 and CDR2 from the germline V gene are SQVTM and ANQGSEA. As DNA, the CDR3 is TGCAGCGCCCGGACTAGCGTATCGAACGAGCAGTACTTC. Amino acid sequence: CSARTSVSNEQYF.

This clone was detected a few times. The chain combines TRBV28 with TRBJ1-3; D remains unclear. The V and J ends lost 10 bases and 4 bases respectively, with 17 bases between them. This CDR3 region has 14 residues. In germline, CDR1 is MDHEN, CDR2 SYDVKM. The CDR3 spells CATVLSSGGNTIYF. The CDR3 coding sequence is TGTGCCACCGTACTCTCCTCAGGCGGAAACACCATATATTTT.

The rearrangement uses TRBV7-8 and TRBJ2-5, with 7 bases fitting TRBD1. CDR1 and CDR2 from the germline V gene are SGHVS and FQNEAQ. After removal of 3 bases from V and 5 bases from J, the junction contained 6 bases not matched to a gene. CDR3 length: 14 residues. The DNA for the CDR3 is TGTGCCAGCAGCTTCATGACAGGGCAGGAGACCCAGTACTTC. This gives the protein CASSFMTGQETQYF.

The table lists this clone with a few counts. This chain joins TRBV5-4 and TRBJ1-6; 8 nucleotides line up with TRBD1. Losses at the gene ends were 3 bases for V and 6 bases for J; bases not matched to a gene: 5. CDR3 length: 15 residues. Germline-derived CDR1 and CDR2 are SGHNT and YYREEE (reference sequence). CDR3 loop: CASSSLTGVNSPLHF. In DNA form, the CDR3 reads TGTGCCAGCAGCTCATTGACAGGGGTTAATTCACCCCTCCACTTT.

CDR3 in DNA: TGTGCCAGCAGTTTAGGAGGCCAGTCCTCTGGAAACACCATATATTTT. It encodes CASSLGGQSSGNTIYF. J is TRBJ1-3 and V is TRBV28; D uncertain. Germline V CDR1 and CDR2: MDHEN, SYDVKM. V was trimmed by 2 bases and J by 0 bases, leaving 11 bases between them. The CDR3 is 16 amino acids.

The V and J genes are TRBV7-6 and TRBJ1-1, with D maybe TRBD1 (5 bases). V was cut by 7 bases and J by 5 bases, with 17 bases left in between. Per the germline V gene, CDR1 is SGHVS and CDR2 is FNYEAQ. The CDR3 runs to 14 residues. CDR3 sequence reads: CASNSGGVGTEAFF. The CDR3 nucleotides read TGTGCCAGCAACTCCGGAGGGGTAGGAACTGAAGCTTTCTTT.

The chain joins TRBV15 to TRBJ1-4; 10 bases are shared with TRBD1. The CDR3 has 17 amino acids. Per the germline V gene, CDR1 is LNHNV and CDR2 is YYDKDF (reference sequence). The junction had 5 bases not matched to a gene; V was cut back by 1 base and J by 3 bases. CDR3: CATSRGIGTGANEKLFF. For the CDR3, the DNA is TGTGCCACCAGCAGAGGTATTGGGACAGGGGCTAATGAAAAACTGTTTTTT.

The chain couples TRBV7-2 to TRBJ2-1; 14 bases map to TRBD2. Germline loops: CDR1 SGHTA, CDR2 FQGNSA. This CDR3 region has 17 residues. Losses at the gene ends were 5 bases for V and 6 bases for J; bases not matched to a gene: 9. The DNA of the CDR3 is TGTGCCAGCAGCCCTCGACTAGCGGGAGGGATACCCAATGAGCAGTTCTTC. Protein sequence: CASSPRLAGGIPNEQFF.

The chain links TRBV5-6 to TRBJ2-7; D is perhaps TRBD1 (6 bases). Trimming shortened V by 1 base and J by 3 bases, and 11 bases separated the two germline ends. The CDR3 is made up of 14 amino acids. The germline gives CDR1 SGHDT, CDR2 YYEEEE. CDR3 nucleotide sequence: TGTGCCAGCAGCTTGTGGGGGCTACGCTACGAGCAGTACTTC. Its protein is CASSLWGLRYEQYF.

The V call is TRBV12-5, the J call TRBJ1-1; 9 positions agree with TRBD1. The CDR3 loop spans 20 amino acids. V shed 2 bases, J shed 0 bases, and the junction held 16 bases outside the gene matches. CDR1 is LGHNT, CDR2 FRNRAP, per germline. CDR3 in DNA: TGTGCTAGTGGTTTGAGCGAATTACAGGGGGCAGTGGTCATGAACACTGAAGCTTTCTTT. This encodes CASGLSELQGAVVMNTEAFF.

The chain links TRBV2 to TRBJ1-2; 7 positions match TRBD1. V shed 8 bases and J 1 base; nucleotides not matched to a gene: 7. The CDR3 extends over 14 amino acids. Looked up from germline, CDR1 is SNHLY and CDR2 is FYNNEI. The CDR3 reads CASLLGQVNYGYTF. The CDR3 DNA sequence: TGTGCCAGCCTCCTTGGACAGGTTAACTATGGCTACACCTTC. Looking up the rest from reference TRBV2 and TRBJ1-2 gives the full variable domain: EPEVTQTPSHQVTQMGQEVILRCVPISNHLYFYWYRQILGQKVEFLVSFYNNEISEKSEIFDDQFSVERPDGSNFTLKIRSTKLEDSAMYFCASLLGQVNYGYTFGSGTRLTVV.

This clone was counted only a few times. The rearrangement links TRBV13 to TRBJ1-1; 8 bases are a match to TRBD1. The CDR3 extends over 16 amino acids. CDR1 and CDR2 (germline): PRHDT, FYEKMQ (reference sequence). J gave up 0 bases and V 1 base, and 4 bases lay outside the gene matches. The CDR3 here is CASSLVGQVMNTEAFF. DNA for the CDR3: TGTGCCAGCAGCTTAGTGGGACAGGTGATGAACACTGAAGCTTTCTTT.